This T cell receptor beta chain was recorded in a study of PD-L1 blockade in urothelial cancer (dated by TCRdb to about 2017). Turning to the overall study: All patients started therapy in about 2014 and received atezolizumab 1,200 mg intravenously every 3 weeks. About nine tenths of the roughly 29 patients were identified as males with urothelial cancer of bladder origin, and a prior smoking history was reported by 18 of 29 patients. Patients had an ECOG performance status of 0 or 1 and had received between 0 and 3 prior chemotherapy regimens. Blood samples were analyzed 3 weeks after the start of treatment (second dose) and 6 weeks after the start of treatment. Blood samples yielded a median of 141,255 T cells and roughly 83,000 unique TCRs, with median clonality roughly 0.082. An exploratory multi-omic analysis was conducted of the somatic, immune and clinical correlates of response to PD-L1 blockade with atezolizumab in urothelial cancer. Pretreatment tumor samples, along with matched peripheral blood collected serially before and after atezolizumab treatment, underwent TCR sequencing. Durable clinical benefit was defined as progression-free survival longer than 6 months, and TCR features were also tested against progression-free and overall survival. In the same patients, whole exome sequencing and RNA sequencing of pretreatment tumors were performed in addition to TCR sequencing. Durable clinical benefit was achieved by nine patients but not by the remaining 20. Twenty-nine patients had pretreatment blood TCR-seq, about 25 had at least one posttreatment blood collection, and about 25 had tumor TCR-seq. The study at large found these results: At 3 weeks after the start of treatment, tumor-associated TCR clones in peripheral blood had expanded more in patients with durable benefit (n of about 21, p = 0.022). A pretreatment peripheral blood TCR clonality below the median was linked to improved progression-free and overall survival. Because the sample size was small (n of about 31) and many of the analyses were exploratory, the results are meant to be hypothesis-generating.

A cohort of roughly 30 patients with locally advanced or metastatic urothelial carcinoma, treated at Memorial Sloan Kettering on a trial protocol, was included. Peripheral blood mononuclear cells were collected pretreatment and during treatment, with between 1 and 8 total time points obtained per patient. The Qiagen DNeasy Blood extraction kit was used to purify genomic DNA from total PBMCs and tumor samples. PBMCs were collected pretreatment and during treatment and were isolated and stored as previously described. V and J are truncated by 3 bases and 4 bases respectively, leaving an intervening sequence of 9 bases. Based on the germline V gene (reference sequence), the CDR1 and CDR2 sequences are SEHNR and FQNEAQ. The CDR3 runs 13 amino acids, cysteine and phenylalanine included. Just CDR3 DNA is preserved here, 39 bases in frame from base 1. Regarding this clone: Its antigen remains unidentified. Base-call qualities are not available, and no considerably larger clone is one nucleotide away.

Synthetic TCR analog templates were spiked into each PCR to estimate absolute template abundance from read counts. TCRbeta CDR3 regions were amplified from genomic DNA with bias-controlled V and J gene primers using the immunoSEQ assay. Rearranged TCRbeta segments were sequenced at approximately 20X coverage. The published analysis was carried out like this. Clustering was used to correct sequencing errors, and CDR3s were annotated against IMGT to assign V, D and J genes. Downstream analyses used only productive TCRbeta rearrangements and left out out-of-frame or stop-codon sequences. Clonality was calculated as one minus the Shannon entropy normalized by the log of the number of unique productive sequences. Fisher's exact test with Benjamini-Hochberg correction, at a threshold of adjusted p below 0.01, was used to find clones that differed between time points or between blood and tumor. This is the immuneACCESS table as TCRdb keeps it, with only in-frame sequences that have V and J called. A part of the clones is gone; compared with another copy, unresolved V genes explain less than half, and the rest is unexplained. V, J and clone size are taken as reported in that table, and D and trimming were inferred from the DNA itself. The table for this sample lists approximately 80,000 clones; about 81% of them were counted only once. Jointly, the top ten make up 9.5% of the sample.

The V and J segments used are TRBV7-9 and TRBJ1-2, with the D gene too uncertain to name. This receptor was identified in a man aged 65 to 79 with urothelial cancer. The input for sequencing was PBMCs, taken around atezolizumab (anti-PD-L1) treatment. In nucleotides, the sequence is TGTGCCAGCAGCTTCCGGGAGCTCTATGGCTACACCTTC. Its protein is CASSFRELYGYTF.